Sequencing of this T cell receptor (beta chain) was carried out in a study of T cell responses to AZD1222 COVID-19 vaccine. Profiled with immunoSEQ multiplex PCR; TCRdb holds only in-frame clones, not every one. The sample holds some 82,000 clones, approximately 90% seen once. The study's findings and limits: At baseline, seropositivity was found in only six AZD1222 recipients. The donor group comprised mostly white British people and more females; the analysis possibly underestimated clonal diversity. The study sampled repertoires only after the peak T cell response.

This clone was seen only a few times. Antigen: not known. V shed 11 bases and J shed 9 bases, with 20 bases lying between them. CDR1 and CDR2 from the germline V gene are MNHEY and SMNVEV (reference sequence). The CDR3 runs to 14 residues. Specimen: peripheral blood, collected on day 0 of AZD1222 vaccination. This sequence was found in an adult in good health. The J gene is TRBJ1-6, the V gene TRBV27; no firm D call. The CDR3 region has the DNA TGTGCCTCCTCAGAAGGACCGGGAACTTCACCCCTCCACTTT. Its translation: CASSEGPGTSPLHF.